These 30 T cell receptor beta chains came from one sample sequenced in a study of CD8+ T cells in alopecia areata. It was cDNA, reverse transcribed from extracted RNA, that served as the sequencing template. Generated by immunoSEQ multiplex PCR, the TCRdb table keeps only in-frame clones and is missing some. The sample includes tens of thousands of clones, under 55% of them seen just once. The source material was CD8+ T cells sorted from blood, sampled at week 0. The receptors originated from a human donor with alopecia areata.

The chain recombines TRBV5-1 with TRBJ2-3; tentative D call: TRBD1 (6 bases). Trimming shortened V by 4 bases and J by 0 bases, and 9 bases separated the two germline ends. The CDR3 runs to 14 residues. Germline CDR1 is SGHRS and CDR2 is YFSETQ. The CDR3 sequence: CASSTTGSTDTQYF. CDR3 sequence (DNA): TGCGCCAGCAGCACCACAGGGAGCACAGATACGCAGTATTTT.

The rearrangement joins TRBV7-8 to TRBJ2-1; D perhaps matches TRBD2 (6 bases). V was clipped by 1 base and J by 9 bases, with 16 bases between them. The CDR3 has 15 amino acids. CDR1 and CDR2 (germline): SGHVS, FQNEAQ. The CDR3 coding sequence is TGTGCCAGCAGCTTAGGTTCTGCGGCTAGCGCTGAGCAGTTCTTC. This gives the protein CASSLGSAASAEQFF.

The gene calls are TRBV29-1 and TRBJ2-5, with 11 bases matching TRBD2. This CDR3 is built from 15 residues. Germline values: CDR1 SQVTM, CDR2 ANQGSEA. V trimming: 4 bases; J trimming: 1 base; junction bases outside the gene matches: 5. CDR3 region: CSVGRLAGGQETQYF. The CDR3 DNA is TGCAGCGTTGGAAGGCTAGCGGGAGGCCAAGAGACCCAGTACTTC.

The chain recombines TRBV27 with TRBJ2-3; no firm D call. Germline assignment: CDR1 MNHEY and CDR2 SMNVEV (reference sequence). The CDR3 runs 14 residues. Trimming took 7 bases from V and 6 from J, leaving 17 bases between them. The CDR3 DNA is TGTGCCAGCAATCCCCTGAGACCACGGGATACGCAGTATTTT. This translates into CASNPLRPRDTQYF.

The V and J genes are TRBV29-1 and TRBJ1-2; D gene ambiguous. Looked up from germline, CDR1 is SQVTM and CDR2 is ANQGSEA. V lost 4 bases and J 2 bases, leaving 14 bases between the germline ends. This CDR3 comprises 14 residues. The CDR3 DNA follows: TGCAGCGTTGTAGGTGGGGAGTCCAACTATGGCTACACCTTC. This encodes CSVVGGESNYGYTF.

The chain joins TRBV29-1 to TRBJ2-3; TRBD1 aligns across 7 bases. V dropped 5 bases and J dropped 0; count of bases not matched to a gene: 2. CDR3 length: 13 amino acids. The germline gives CDR1 SQVTM, CDR2 ANQGSEA. CDR3 DNA sequence: TGCAGCGTTAGGACAGGTAGCACAGATACGCAGTATTTT. Translation: CSVRTGSTDTQYF.

The V and J genes are TRBV5-4 and TRBJ2-1; D ambiguous. This CDR3 contains 14 residues. From germline, CDR1 is SGHNT and CDR2 YYREEE (reference sequence). The germline V and J ends were trimmed by 8 bases and 6 bases, with 18 bases remaining between them. The CDR3 nucleotides read TGTGCCAGTTCGAGTATAGCTCAGCTCAATGAGCAGTTCTTC. This encodes CASSSIAQLNEQFF.

This rearrangement joins TRBV25-1 to TRBJ1-4; D gene ambiguous. This CDR3 spans 14 amino acids. With 7 bases removed from V and 2 bases from J, the gap between germline ends came to 11 bases. Germline V gene sequence: CDR1 MGHDK, CDR2 SYGVNS. The CDR3 loop reads CASIGRATNEKLFF. CDR3 bases: TGTGCCAGCATTGGGAGGGCCACTAATGAAAAACTGTTTTTT.

V gene TRBV27 combines with J gene TRBJ1-5; TRBD1 might be the D (6 bases). Germline CDR1 reads MNHEY; CDR2 reads SMNVEV (reference sequence). The germline V and J ends were trimmed by 3 bases and 6 bases, with 12 bases remaining between them. This CDR3 comprises 14 residues. The CDR3 sequence is CASSFGGARQPQHF. The CDR3 region has the DNA TGTGCCAGCAGTTTTGGGGGGGCGCGTCAGCCCCAGCATTTT.

CDR3 residues: CASSLPPGHYGYTF. CDR3 bases: TGTGCCAGCTCCCTCCCCCCAGGGCACTATGGCTACACCTTC. This chain links TRBV2 with TRBJ1-2; a possible D gene is TRBD1 (5 bases). V gave up 8 bases and J gave up 3 bases, with 16 bases separating them. This CDR3 comprises 14 residues. From germline, CDR1 is SNHLY and CDR2 FYNNEI.

The chain joins TRBV29-1 to TRBJ2-2, with 9 bases lining up with TRBD1. Germline V gene lookup returns CDR1 SQVTM and CDR2 ANQGSEA. V lost 4 bases and J lost 7; bases outside the gene matches: 4. The CDR3 has 13 residues. CDR3 sequence reads: CSVVGQGGGELFF. The DNA of the CDR3 is TGCAGCGTTGTGGGACAGGGTGGCGGGGAGCTGTTTTTT.

This chain joins TRBV27 and TRBJ2-1; 8 nucleotides align to TRBD2. V trimming: 2 bases; J trimming: 7 bases; junction bases outside the gene matches: 7. Per germline, CDR1 MNHEY and CDR2 SMNVEV (reference sequence). The CDR3 is 15 amino acids. The chain's CDR3 is CASSLGAGVGNEQFF. For the CDR3, the DNA is TGTGCCAGCAGTTTAGGAGCGGGAGTGGGGAATGAGCAGTTCTTC.

The gene calls are TRBV7-9 and TRBJ2-2; D is uncertain. The ends were cut back, 6 bases at V and 1 base at J, with 3 bases in the middle. Looked up from germline, CDR1 is SEHNR and CDR2 is FQNEAQ (reference sequence). CDR3 length equals 12 residues. This CDR3 is CASRQNTGELFF. The DNA for the CDR3 is TGTGCCAGCAGACAGAACACCGGGGAGCTGTTTTTT. Drawing the rest from reference TRBV7-9 and TRBJ2-2, the complete variable domain is DTGVSQNPRHKITKRGQNVTFRCDPISEHNRLYWYRQTLGQGPEFLTYFQNEAQLEKSRLLSDRFSAERPKGSFSTLEIQRTEQGDSAMYLCASRQNTGELFFGEGSRLTVL.

This clone was seen a few times. The rearrangement uses TRBV19 and TRBJ2-7, with D possibly being TRBD1 (5 bases). Germline values: CDR1 LNHDA, CDR2 SQIVND (reference sequence). V gave up 3 bases and J gave up 1 base, with 19 bases separating them. This CDR3 has 17 residues. CDR3 nucleotide sequence: TGTGCCAGTAGTATCATTGGGGCGGCAGGAGTTTCCTACGAGCAGTACTTC. Its protein product is CASSIIGAAGVSYEQYF.

This sequence joins TRBV25-1 and TRBJ1-5, with D unclear. V lost 4 bases, J lost 2 bases, and 3 bases lay in between. This CDR3 contains 12 residues. Germline V gene sequence: CDR1 MGHDK, CDR2 SYGVNS. In DNA form, the CDR3 reads TGTGCCAGCAGTGTAGGCAATCAGCCCCAGCATTTT. Translating it yields CASSVGNQPQHF.

The chain links TRBV29-1 to TRBJ2-1, with a possible D match to TRBD1 (8 bases). V lost 3 bases and J 6 bases, leaving 33 bases between the germline ends. Germline CDR1 is SQVTM and CDR2 is ANQGSEA. The CDR3 is 20 amino acids. The CDR3 is CSVESWGTGGPGGIGNEQFF. The CDR3 DNA reads as TGCAGCGTTGAGAGTTGGGGGACAGGCGGACCGGGAGGCATAGGCAATGAGCAGTTCTTC.

The chain carries TRBV27 and TRBJ2-6, with D unclear. Germline V gene data show CDR1 as MNHEY and CDR2 as SMNVEV (reference sequence). This CDR3 is built from 16 residues. V dropped 2 bases and J dropped 0 bases, with 8 bases sitting between them. The CDR3 loop reads CASSLLSFSGANVLTF. CDR3 sequence (DNA): TGTGCCAGCAGTTTACTATCATTCTCTGGGGCCAACGTCCTGACTTTC.

This rearrangement joins TRBV5-1 to TRBJ2-7; TRBD2 matches at 12 bases. The CDR3 sequence is 15 residues long. Germline V lookup: CDR1 SGHRS, CDR2 YFSETQ. Trimming cost V 4 bases and J 5 bases; bases outside gene matches: 7. The CDR3 nucleotides are TGCGCCAGCAGCGTTGCGACTAGCGGGAGTGACGAGCAGTACTTC. It encodes CASSVATSGSDEQYF.

This sequence joins TRBV9 and TRBJ2-2; D perhaps matches TRBD2 (5 bases). Per the germline V gene, CDR1 is SGDLS and CDR2 is YYNGEE. The CDR3 length is 15 residues. V lost 1 base and J 0 bases, leaving 7 bases between the germline ends. The CDR3 bases are TGTGCCAGCAGCGTAAAACTAGCGAACACCGGGGAGCTGTTTTTT. Its translation: CASSVKLANTGELFF.

The V call is TRBV11-2, the J call TRBJ2-4; possibly TRBD1 or TRBD2 for D (5 bases each). Germline lookup yields CDR1 SGHAT and CDR2 FQNNGV. The CDR3 spans 13 residues. V was pared by 0 bases and J by 8 bases, with 8 bases between. The CDR3, as DNA: TGTGCCAGCAGCTTAGATGGGGGAGACATTCAGTACTTC. Protein sequence: CASSLDGGDIQYF.

This chain uses TRBV29-1 with TRBJ1-2; a weak D match, TRBD1 (6 bases). Germline V gene data show CDR1 as SQVTM and CDR2 as ANQGSEA. The CDR3 contains 11 residues. V was shortened by 7 bases and J by 2 bases, with 8 bases between the two germline ends. CDR3 DNA sequence: TGCAGCGCCACAGGGAACTATGGCTACACCTTC. It is translated as CSATGNYGYTF.

This clone was seen repeatedly, ten times or more. The genes are TRBV27 and TRBJ2-2; no clear D gene. V lost 1 base to trimming and J lost 7 bases, with 1 base between them. This CDR3 has 11 residues. CDR1 is MNHEY and CDR2 is SMNVEV in the germline V gene (reference sequence). The CDR3, as DNA: TGTGCCAGCAGTTTATTCGGGGAGCTGTTTTTT. Its protein is CASSLFGELFF.

For this clone: The same CDR3 can be traced to other DNA sequences in this sample. This sequence joins TRBV30 and TRBJ2-1; no reliable D call. The CDR3 covers 11 residues. Germline V gene sequence: CDR1 GTSNPN, CDR2 SVGIG (reference sequence). Deletions cut 5 bases from V and 4 bases from J, with 6 bases between. CDR3 sequence: CAWEGYNEQFF. CDR3 DNA: TGTGCCTGGGAAGGATACAATGAGCAGTTCTTC.

The chain couples TRBV29-1 to TRBJ2-1; 13 bases are shared with TRBD2. With 6 bases clipped from V and 8 bases from J, the junction kept 7 bases outside the gene matches. The germline V gene encodes CDR1 SQVTM and CDR2 ANQGSEA. The length of the CDR3 is 14 residues. The DNA of the CDR3 is TGCAGCGTCCGGACTAGCGGGAGTAGGTATGAGCAGTTCTTC. This codes for CSVRTSGSRYEQFF.

A single count supports this clone. This chain connects TRBV9 to TRBJ2-5; 8 nucleotides agree with TRBD1. This CDR3 is 15 amino acids long. CDR1 is SGDLS and CDR2 is YYNGEE in the germline V gene. J gave up 2 bases and V 4 bases, and 7 bases lay outside the gene matches. This CDR3 reads CASSLSGTGQETQYF. The CDR3 nucleotides read TGTGCCAGCAGCTTATCTGGGACAGGACAAGAGACCCAGTACTTC.

The V gene is TRBV7-9, the J gene TRBJ2-2; D may be TRBD1 (5 bases). This CDR3 comprises 12 residues. The germline V gene encodes CDR1 SEHNR and CDR2 FQNEAQ (reference sequence). Here the CDR3 DNA reads TGTGCTAGACAGTTCGGGACCGGGGAGCTGTTTTTT. Translating it yields CARQFGTGELFF. The full variable domain, rest sourced from reference TRBV7-9 and TRBJ2-2, is DTGVSQNPRHKITKRGQNVTFRCDPISEHNRLYWYRQTLGQGPEFLTYFQNEAQLEKSRLLSDRFSAERPKGSFSTLEIQRTEQGDSAMYLCARQFGTGELFFGEGSRLTVL.

The genes are TRBV5-4 and TRBJ2-7; D tentatively fits TRBD1 or TRBD2 (5 bases each). Germline CDR1 SGHNT, CDR2 YYREEE (reference sequence). The CDR3 extends over 13 amino acids. The ends were cut back, 4 bases at V and 0 bases at J, with 8 bases in the middle. CDR3 residues: CASSGDDSYEQYF. The CDR3 nucleotides are TGTGCCAGCAGCGGGGACGACTCCTACGAGCAGTACTTC.

Concerning this clone: Because the CDR3 is missing its conserved closing phenylalanine or tryptophan, this is likely a read error. The chain uses TRBV5-4 and TRBJ1-5; D call uncertain. Trimming cost V 8 bases and J 2 bases, with 8 bases left between them. Looked up from germline, CDR1 is SGHNT and CDR2 is YYREEE (reference sequence). The CDR3 has 12 amino acids. CDR3 coding DNA: TGTGCCAGTTCCGAGGGCAATCAGCCCCAGCATCTT. This encodes CASSEGNQPQHL.

Only a few counts were recorded for this clone. The J gene is TRBJ2-2, the V gene TRBV29-1, with TRBD2 identical over 8 bases. Germline loops: CDR1 SQVTM, CDR2 ANQGSEA. The CDR3 contains 14 residues. V trimming: 6 bases; J trimming: 7 bases; junction bases outside the gene matches: 10. CDR3 nucleotides: TGCAGCGTCCCGGGAGGGCCTGGAGGCGGGGAGCTGTTTTTT. Translating it yields CSVPGGPGGGELFF.

Remarks on this clone: A far bigger clonotype differs at one base, so this is likely a read error. The rearrangement joins TRBV7-9 to TRBJ2-1; no firm D call. Per the germline V gene, CDR1 is SEHNR and CDR2 is FQNEAQ (reference sequence). Between the trimmed V and J ends, which lost 1 base and 6 bases, there was a span of 4 bases. This CDR3 has 12 amino acids. The CDR3 coding sequence is TGTGCCAGCAGCTTAGTCCCCAATGAGCAGTTCTTC. Encoded protein: CASSLVPNEQFF.